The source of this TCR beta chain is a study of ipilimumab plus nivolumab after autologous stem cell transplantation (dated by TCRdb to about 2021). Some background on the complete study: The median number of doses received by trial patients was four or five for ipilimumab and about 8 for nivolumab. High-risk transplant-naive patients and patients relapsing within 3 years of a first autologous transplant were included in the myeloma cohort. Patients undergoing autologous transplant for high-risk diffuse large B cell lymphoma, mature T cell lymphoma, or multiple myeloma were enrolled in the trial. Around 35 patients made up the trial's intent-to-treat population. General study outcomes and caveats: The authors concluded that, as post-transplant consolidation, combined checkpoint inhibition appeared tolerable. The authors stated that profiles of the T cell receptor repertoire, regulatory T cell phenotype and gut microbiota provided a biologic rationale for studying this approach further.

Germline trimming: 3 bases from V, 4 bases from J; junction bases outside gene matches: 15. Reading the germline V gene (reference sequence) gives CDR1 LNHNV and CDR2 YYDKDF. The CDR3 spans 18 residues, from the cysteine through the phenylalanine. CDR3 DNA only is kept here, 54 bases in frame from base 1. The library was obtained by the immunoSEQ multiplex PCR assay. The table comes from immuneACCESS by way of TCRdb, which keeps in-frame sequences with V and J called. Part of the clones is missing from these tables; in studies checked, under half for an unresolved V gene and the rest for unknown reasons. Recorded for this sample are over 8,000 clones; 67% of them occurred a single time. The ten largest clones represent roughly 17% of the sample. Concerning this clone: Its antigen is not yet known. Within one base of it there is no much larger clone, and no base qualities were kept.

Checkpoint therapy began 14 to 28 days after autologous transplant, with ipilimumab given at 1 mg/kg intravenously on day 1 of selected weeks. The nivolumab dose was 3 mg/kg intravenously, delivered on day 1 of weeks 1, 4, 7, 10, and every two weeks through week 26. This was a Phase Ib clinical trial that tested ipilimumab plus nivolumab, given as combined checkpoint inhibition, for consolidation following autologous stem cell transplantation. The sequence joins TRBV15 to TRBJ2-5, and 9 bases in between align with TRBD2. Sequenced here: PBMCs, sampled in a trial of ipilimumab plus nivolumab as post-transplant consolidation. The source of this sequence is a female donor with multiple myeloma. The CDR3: CATSSGLLYLTSGETQYF. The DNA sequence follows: TGTGCCACCAGCAGTGGCCTATTATATCTGACTAGCGGAGAGACCCAGTACTTC. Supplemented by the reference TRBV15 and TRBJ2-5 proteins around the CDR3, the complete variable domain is DAMVIQNPRYQVTQFGKPVTLSCSQTLNHNVMYWYQQKSSQAPKLLFHYYDKDFNNEADTPDNFQSRRPNTSFCFLDIRSPGLGDTAMYLCATSSGLLYLTSGETQYFGPGTRLLVL.